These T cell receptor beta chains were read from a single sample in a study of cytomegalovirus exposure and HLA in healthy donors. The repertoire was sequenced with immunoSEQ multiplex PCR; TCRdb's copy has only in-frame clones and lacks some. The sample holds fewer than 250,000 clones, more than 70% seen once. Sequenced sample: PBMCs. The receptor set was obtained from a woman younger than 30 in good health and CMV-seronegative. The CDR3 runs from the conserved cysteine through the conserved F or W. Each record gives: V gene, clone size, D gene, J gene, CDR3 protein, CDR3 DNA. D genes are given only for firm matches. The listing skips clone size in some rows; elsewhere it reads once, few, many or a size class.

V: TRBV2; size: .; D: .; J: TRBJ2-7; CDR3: CASRAMVLNYEQYF; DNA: TGTGCCAGCAGGGCGATGGTACTCAACTACGAGCAGTACTTC
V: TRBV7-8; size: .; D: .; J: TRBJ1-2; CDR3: CASSLRSLASNYGYTF; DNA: TGTGCCAGCAGCTTGCGCTCTCTCGCCTCTAACTATGGCTACACCTTC
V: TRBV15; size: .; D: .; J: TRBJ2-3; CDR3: CATSRERISRQMSTDTQYF; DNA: TGTGCCACCAGCAGAGAGAGGATCTCAAGACAGATGAGCACAGATACGCAGTATTTT
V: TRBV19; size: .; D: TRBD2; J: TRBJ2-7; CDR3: CASSAPGTSVYEQYF; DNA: TGTGCCAGTAGTGCTCCTGGGACTAGCGTCTACGAGCAGTACTTC
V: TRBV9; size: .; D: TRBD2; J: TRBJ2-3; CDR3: CASSVVGLAGVIDTQYF; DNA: TGTGCCAGCAGCGTAGTAGGACTAGCGGGGGTGATAGATACGCAGTATTTT
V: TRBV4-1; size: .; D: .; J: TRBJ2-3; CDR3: CASSQEQGTTTDTQYF; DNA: TGCGCCAGCAGCCAAGAGCAGGGAACCACTACAGATACGCAGTATTTT
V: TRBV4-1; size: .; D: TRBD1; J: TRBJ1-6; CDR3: CASSQAPTGLVTPLHF; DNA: TGCGCCAGCAGCCAAGCGCCGACAGGGCTTGTGACACCCCTCCACTTT
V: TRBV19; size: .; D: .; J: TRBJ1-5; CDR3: CASSIGPSGGQPQHF; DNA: TGTGCCAGTAGTATAGGGCCCTCGGGTGGTCAGCCCCAGCATTTT
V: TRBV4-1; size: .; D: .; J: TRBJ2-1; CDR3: CASSPRLGDEQFF; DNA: TGCGCCAGCAGCCCGAGACTAGGGGATGAGCAGTTCTTC
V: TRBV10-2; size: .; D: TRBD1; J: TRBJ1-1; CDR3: CASSAGTANTEAFF; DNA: TGCGCCAGCAGTGCGGGGACAGCTAACACTGAAGCTTTCTTT
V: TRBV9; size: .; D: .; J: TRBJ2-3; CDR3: CASSSRQAASLDTQYF; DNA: TGTGCCAGCAGCTCGAGACAGGCCGCGAGTTTGGATACGCAGTATTTT
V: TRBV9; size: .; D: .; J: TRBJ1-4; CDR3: CASSARGGQSNEKLFF; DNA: TGTGCCAGCAGCGCACGCGGAGGACAGAGTAATGAAAAACTGTTTTTT
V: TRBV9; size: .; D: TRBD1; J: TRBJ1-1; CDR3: CASSFRQGAEAFF; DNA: TGTGCCAGCAGCTTCCGACAGGGTGCTGAAGCTTTCTTT
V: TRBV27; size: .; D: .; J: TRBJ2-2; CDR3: CASSLSGNTGELFF; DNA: TGTGCCAGCAGTTTGAGTGGTAACACCGGGGAGCTGTTTTTT
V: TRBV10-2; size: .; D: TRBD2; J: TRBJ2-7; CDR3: CASSTGGAAPRLYEQYF; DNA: TGCGCCAGCAGTACGGGGGGGGCGGCTCCAAGGCTTTACGAGCAGTACTTC
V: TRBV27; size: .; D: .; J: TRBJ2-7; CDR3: CASSLSSGSYEQYF; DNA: TGTGCCAGCAGTTTATCGTCAGGCTCCTACGAGCAGTACTTC
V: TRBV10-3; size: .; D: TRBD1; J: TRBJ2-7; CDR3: CAIRQRGTEKPYEQYF; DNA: TGTGCCATCAGACAAAGAGGGACAGAAAAACCCTACGAGCAGTACTTC
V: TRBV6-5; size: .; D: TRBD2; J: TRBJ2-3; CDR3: CASRRAGRTDTQYF; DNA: TGTGCCAGCAGACGAGCGGGGCGCACAGATACGCAGTATTTT
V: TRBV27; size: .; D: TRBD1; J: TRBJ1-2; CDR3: CASSSGQFYGYTF; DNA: TGTGCCAGCTCCTCGGGACAGTTCTATGGCTACACCTTC
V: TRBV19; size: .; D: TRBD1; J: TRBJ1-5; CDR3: CASSIRSDRGGQPQHF; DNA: TGTGCCAGTAGTATAAGGTCGGACAGGGGTGGACAGCCCCAGCATTTT
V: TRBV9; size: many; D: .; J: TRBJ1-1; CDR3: CASSPHSDTEAFF; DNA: TGTGCCAGCAGCCCCCACTCGGACACTGAAGCTTTCTTT
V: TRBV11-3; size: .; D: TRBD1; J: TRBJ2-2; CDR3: CASQGDSNTGELFF; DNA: TGTGCCAGCCAGGGGGACAGTAACACCGGGGAGCTGTTTTTT
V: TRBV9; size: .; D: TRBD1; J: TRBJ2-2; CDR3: CASTPSPQGAGELFF; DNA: TGTGCCAGCACGCCCTCCCCACAGGGGGCCGGGGAGCTGTTTTTT
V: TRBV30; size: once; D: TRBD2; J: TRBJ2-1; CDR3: CAWSVRTSPYNEQFF; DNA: TGTGCCTGGAGTGTACGGACTAGCCCTTACAATGAGCAGTTCTTC
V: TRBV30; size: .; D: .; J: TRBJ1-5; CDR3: CAWRSGGNSNQPQHF; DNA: TGTGCCTGGAGGTCGGGGGGAAATAGCAATCAGCCCCAGCATTTT
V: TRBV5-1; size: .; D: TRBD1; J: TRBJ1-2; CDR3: CASRPGTASWAYYGYTF; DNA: TGCGCCAGCAGGCCAGGGACAGCCTCCTGGGCCTACTATGGCTACACCTTC
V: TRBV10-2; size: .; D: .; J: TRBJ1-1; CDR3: CASHGSFEAFF; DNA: TGCGCCAGCCACGGTAGCTTTGAAGCTTTCTTT
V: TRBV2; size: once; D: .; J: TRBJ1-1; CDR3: CASRTPNGGLNTEAFF; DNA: TGTGCCAGCAGAACCCCCAATGGGGGCTTGAACACTGAAGCTTTCTTT
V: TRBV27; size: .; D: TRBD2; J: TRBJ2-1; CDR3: CASRGLAGVEQFF; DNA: TGTGCCAGCAGGGGGCTAGCGGGAGTTGAGCAGTTCTTC
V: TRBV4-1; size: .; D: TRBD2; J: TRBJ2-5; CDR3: CASSQRGLAGAFGETQYF; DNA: TGCGCCAGCAGCCAGCGGGGACTAGCGGGAGCGTTTGGGGAGACCCAGTACTTC
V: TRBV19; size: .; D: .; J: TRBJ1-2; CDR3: CACKPGEANGYTF; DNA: TGTGCCTGTAAGCCGGGGGAAGCAAATGGCTACACCTTC
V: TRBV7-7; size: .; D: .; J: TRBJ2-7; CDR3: CASSLVPSNEQYF; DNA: TGTGCCAGCAGCTTAGTACCCAGTAACGAGCAGTACTTC
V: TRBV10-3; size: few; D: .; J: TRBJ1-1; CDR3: CAISETANTEAFF; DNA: TGTGCCATCAGTGAGACAGCGAACACTGAAGCTTTCTTT
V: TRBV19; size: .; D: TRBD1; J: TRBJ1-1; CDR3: CASSPRQGGNTEAFF; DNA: TGTGCCAGTAGTCCCCGACAGGGAGGGAACACTGAAGCTTTCTTT
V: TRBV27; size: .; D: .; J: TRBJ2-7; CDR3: CASTGAYEQYF; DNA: TGTGCCAGCACGGGGGCCTACGAGCAGTACTTC
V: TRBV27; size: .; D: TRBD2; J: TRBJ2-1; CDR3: CASSLQGLAHNEQFF; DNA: TGTGCCAGCAGTTTACAGGGACTAGCTCACAATGAGCAGTTCTTC
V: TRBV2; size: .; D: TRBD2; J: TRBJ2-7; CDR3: CASTEVAGGGEQYF; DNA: TGTGCCAGCACCGAGGTAGCGGGAGGTGGTGAGCAGTACTTC
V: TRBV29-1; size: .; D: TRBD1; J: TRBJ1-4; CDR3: CSVDQYRGEKLFF; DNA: TGCAGCGTTGATCAATACAGGGGTGAAAAACTGTTTTTT
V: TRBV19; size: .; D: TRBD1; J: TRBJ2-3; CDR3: CASSTRQGWSTDTQYF; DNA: TGTGCCAGTAGTACCAGACAGGGCTGGAGCACAGATACGCAGTATTTT
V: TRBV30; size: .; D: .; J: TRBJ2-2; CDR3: CAWDETQHTGELFF; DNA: TGTGCCTGGGACGAGACACAGCACACCGGGGAGCTGTTTTTT
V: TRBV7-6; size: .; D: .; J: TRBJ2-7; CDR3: CASSYSTENFDEQYF; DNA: TGTGCCAGCAGCTATTCCACCGAGAACTTCGACGAGCAGTACTTC
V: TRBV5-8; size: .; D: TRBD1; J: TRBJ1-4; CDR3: CASRQGGEKLFF; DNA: TGTGCCAGCCGACAGGGAGGTGAAAAACTGTTTTTT
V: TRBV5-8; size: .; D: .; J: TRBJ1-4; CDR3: CASSPGQRFNEKLFF; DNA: TGTGCCAGCAGCCCAGGACAGAGATTCAATGAAAAACTGTTTTTT
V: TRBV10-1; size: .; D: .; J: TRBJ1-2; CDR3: CASSESNFGSPSYGYTF; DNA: TGCGCCAGCAGTGAGTCTAACTTCGGGTCCCCTAGCTATGGCTACACCTTC